Below are 4 T cell receptor beta chains sequenced from a single sample in a study of neurological immune-mediated disorders. In TCRdb, the 5' RACE reads were re-called with MiXCR into one record per CDR3 protein. The sample consists of approximately 84,000 distinct CDR3 sequences, about 4% of them appearing once. This sample's time point: longitudinal time-point 3. The specimen sequenced was PBMCs. The source of these receptors is an older woman with multiple sclerosis.

The J gene is TRBJ2-3, the V gene TRBV6-2 or TRBV6-3; D is perhaps TRBD2 (6 bases). V was cut by 6 bases and J by 2 bases, with 12 bases left in between. The CDR3 runs 14 residues. The germline V gene has CDR1 MNHEY and CDR2 SVGEGT. The CDR3 region has the DNA TGTGCCAGCAGCATTAGCGGTACCACAGATACGCAGTATTTT. Protein product: CASSISGTTDTQYF.

This clonotype came up many times. This chain uses TRBV18 with TRBJ1-2; possible D gene TRBD1, 5 bases. CDR3 length: 13 residues. The V end lost 3 bases, the J end lost 4 bases, and 9 bases lay between the germline ends. Looked up from germline, CDR1 is KGHSH and CDR2 is LQKENI. The CDR3 region has the DNA TGTGCCAGCTCACCGGGGGGATTCTATGGCTACACCTTC. Translated, it gives CASSPGGFYGYTF.

This clonotype was seen repeatedly, ten times or more. The chain uses TRBV2 and TRBJ2-1; D is unresolved. The CDR3 has 16 residues. Germline CDR1 is SNHLY and CDR2 is FYNNEI. Trimming shortened V by 6 bases and J by 0 bases, and 15 bases separated the two germline ends. The CDR3 region has the DNA TGTGCCAGCAGACGCCCTGACGGTGACTCCTACAATGAGCAGTTCTTC. Translated, it gives CASRRPDGDSYNEQFF.

This clonotype was detected ten times or more. The chain has TRBV20-1 and TRBJ1-1; 7 bases are a match to TRBD1. Germline V lookup: CDR1 DFQATT, CDR2 SNEGSKA (reference sequence). The CDR3 length is 16 residues. Trimming at V came to 0 bases and at J to 7 bases, leaving 14 bases not matched to a gene. CDR3 bases: TGCAGTGCTAGAGAGCGCCGGGACAGTCGGGCCCGTGAAGCTTTCTTT. Its protein product is CSARERRDSRAREAFF.